This is a list of T cell receptor beta chains from one sample in a study of cytomegalovirus exposure and HLA in healthy donors. Produced via immunoSEQ multiplex PCR; TCRdb's table is partial and in-frame only. The profile shows 140,000 to 150,000 clones, around 82% of them singletons. Sequencing was done on a sample of PBMCs. These TCRs come from a female donor in good health and CMV-seronegative. The CDR3 runs from the conserved cysteine through the conserved F or W. A D gene is named only where the DNA matches it firmly. A clone size is listed for some rows: how often the clone was seen (once, few, many), or a class if it is expanded.

clone size,V gene,D gene,J gene,CDR3 protein,CDR3 DNA
-,TRBV7-8,TRBD2,TRBJ2-3,CASSLGLAGGRFTDTQYF,TGTGCCAGCAGCTTAGGGCTAGCGGGAGGGCGGTTCACAGATACGCAGTATTTT
-,TRBV5-1,TRBD1,TRBJ2-1,CASSSLRQGLYEQFF,TGCGCCAGCAGCTCCCTGAGACAGGGTCTTTATGAGCAGTTCTTC
-,TRBV4-2,-,TRBJ2-1,CASSHESGYEQFF,TGTGCCAGCAGCCATGAATCAGGGTATGAGCAGTTCTTC
-,TRBV28,TRBD2,TRBJ2-4,CASSPSGSSKNIQYF,TGTGCCAGCAGCCCGAGCGGGAGTTCCAAAAACATTCAGTACTTC
-,TRBV7-2,TRBD1,TRBJ2-6,CASSMDRAPGGANVLTF,TGTGCCAGCAGCATGGACAGGGCCCCCGGTGGGGCCAACGTCCTGACTTTC
-,TRBV7-8,TRBD1,TRBJ1-5,CASSFLPGQELYSNQPQHF,TGTGCCAGCAGCTTTTTACCGGGACAGGAGCTTTATAGCAATCAGCCCCAGCATTTT
-,TRBV6-5,TRBD1,TRBJ1-2,CASSRTGGANGYPF,TGTGCCAGCAGTCGGACAGGGGGCGCCAATGGCTACCCCTTC
few,TRBV6-1,-,TRBJ1-5,CASKGLGIINQPQHF,TGTGCCAGCAAAGGACTGGGGATCATCAATCAGCCCCAGCATTTT
-,TRBV14,-,TRBJ2-3,CASSHILDTQYF,TGTGCCAGCAGCCACATTTTAGATACGCAGTATTTT
-,TRBV7-3,TRBD2,TRBJ2-1,CASSLLAGTGNEQFF,TGTGCCAGCAGCCTACTAGCGGGCACAGGAAATGAGCAGTTCTTC
-,TRBV7-6,-,TRBJ2-5,CASSLISGGETQYF,TGTGCCAGCAGCTTAATTTCAGGGGGGGAGACCCAGTACTTC
-,TRBV4-2,-,TRBJ2-7,CASSQDSSYEQYF,TGTGCCAGCAGCCAGGACAGTAGCTACGAGCAGTACTTC
-,TRBV4-2,-,TRBJ2-1,CASSQGGQNHNEQFF,TGTGCCAGCAGCCAAGGCGGACAGAACCACAATGAGCAGTTCTTC
-,TRBV7-2,TRBD2,TRBJ2-3,CASSHTSGGKPSTDTQYF,TGTGCCAGCAGCCATACTAGCGGGGGGAAACCTAGCACAGATACGCAGTATTTT
-,TRBV7-9,-,TRBJ1-1,CSSSLDSGKAFF,TGTTCCAGCAGCTTAGATTCAGGGAAAGCTTTCTTT
once,TRBV5-1,-,TRBJ1-2,CASSLAGSGRGYTF,TGCGCCAGCAGCTTGGCCGGCTCAGGGCGTGGCTACACCTTC
-,TRBV5-4,-,TRBJ1-2,CASSPPAGVGYGYTF,TGTGCCAGCAGCCCCCCGGCAGGGGTCGGCTATGGCTACACCTTC
-,TRBV4-1,TRBD1,TRBJ2-7,CASSQPGTGSGQYF,TGCGCCAGCAGCCAACCCGGGACAGGGTCGGGGCAGTACTTC
-,TRBV7-9,-,TRBJ2-1,CASSLNVLSTSPYYNEQFF,TGTGCCAGTAGCTTAAACGTCCTTTCAACTAGCCCTTACTACAATGAGCAGTTCTTC
once,TRBV5-4,TRBD2,TRBJ2-5,CASSLTSGGKETQYF,TGTGCCAGCAGCTTAACTAGCGGGGGCAAAGAGACCCAGTACTTC
-,TRBV7-9,TRBD2,TRBJ2-1,CASSLVLAGANEQFF,TGTGCCAGCAGCTTAGTCCTAGCGGGGGCCAATGAGCAGTTCTTC
-,TRBV5-1,-,TRBJ1-6,CASRTETGSGNSPLHF,TGCGCCAGCAGAACCGAAACAGGGTCTGGTAATTCACCCCTCCACTTT
-,TRBV28,-,TRBJ2-6,CASRDTPFSGSGANVLTF,TGTGCCAGCCGGGACACCCCATTTAGTGGCTCTGGGGCCAACGTCCTGACTTTC
-,TRBV15,-,TRBJ1-3,CATSREGVASGNTIYF,TGTGCCACCAGCAGAGAAGGGGTAGCTTCTGGAAACACCATATATTTT
-,TRBV5-1,-,TRBJ2-3,CASRYGQGLTDTQYF,TGCGCCAGCAGATATGGGCAGGGCCTCACAGATACGCAGTATTTT
-,TRBV29-1,-,TRBJ2-5,CSVEPFEEGLPQETQYF,TGCAGCGTTGAACCTTTCGAGGAGGGGCTCCCTCAAGAGACCCAGTACTTC
-,TRBV25-1,TRBD1,TRBJ2-7,CASSEYKTGTYEQYF,TGTGCCAGCAGTGAATACAAGACAGGGACCTACGAGCAGTACTTC
-,TRBV5-8,-,TRBJ2-4,CASSPTVAKNIQYF,TGTGCCAGCAGCCCGACAGTAGCCAAAAACATTCAGTACTTC
few,TRBV2,TRBD2,TRBJ2-7,CASSESGAGVSYEQYF,TGTGCCAGCAGTGAGAGTGGAGCGGGGGTCTCCTACGAGCAGTACTTC
-,TRBV2,-,TRBJ1-1,CASSEAETEAFF,TGTGCCAGCAGTGAAGCAGAGACTGAAGCTTTCTTT
-,TRBV29-1,TRBD2,TRBJ2-7,CSVDGTSGRPYEQYF,TGCAGCGTTGACGGGACTAGCGGGAGGCCCTACGAGCAGTACTTC
-,TRBV30,TRBD2,TRBJ2-7,CAWSAPGTSGEQYF,TGTGCCTGGAGCGCCCCCGGGACTAGCGGCGAGCAGTACTTC
-,TRBV27,-,TRBJ2-1,CASSPFVGAYNEQFF,TGTGCCAGCAGTCCTTTCGTGGGGGCGTACAATGAGCAGTTCTTC
-,TRBV18,TRBD2,TRBJ2-2,CASSAPGLAIDTGELFF,TGTGCCAGCTCAGCCCCGGGACTAGCGATCGACACCGGGGAGCTGTTTTTT
-,TRBV6-5,TRBD1,TRBJ2-1,CASSYPGGHNEQFF,TGTGCCAGCAGTTACCCAGGGGGTCATAATGAGCAGTTCTTC
-,TRBV10-3,-,TRBJ2-2,CAISESGGGLNTGELFF,TGTGCCATCAGTGAGTCGGGCGGCGGGCTAAACACCGGGGAGCTGTTTTTT
-,TRBV9,-,TRBJ1-6,CASSVQDSYNSPLHF,TGTGCCAGCAGCGTGCAGGACTCCTATAATTCACCCCTCCACTTT
medium-sized,TRBV4-1,-,TRBJ2-7,CASSQNRGGYEQYF,TGCGCCAGCAGCCAAAACAGGGGGGGCTACGAGCAGTACTTC
-,TRBV10-3,-,TRBJ2-1,CAISESAVSHNEQFF,TGTGCCATCAGTGAGTCGGCCGTCTCCCACAATGAGCAGTTCTTC
-,TRBV7-8,-,TRBJ1-1,CASSRPGGGRTLNTEAFF,TGTGCCAGCAGCCGCCCGGGGGGCGGCAGAACCTTGAACACTGAAGCTTTCTTT
-,TRBV2,TRBD1,TRBJ2-5,CASRGPGQGWETQYF,TGTGCCAGCAGGGGACCGGGACAGGGCTGGGAGACCCAGTACTTC
-,TRBV28,-,TRBJ1-3,CASQSGGTGNTIYF,TGTGCCAGCCAGTCCGGGGGGACTGGAAACACCATATATTTT
many,TRBV6-1,-,TRBJ1-5,CASSFRTDSNQPQHF,TGTGCCAGCAGTTTCCGGACAGATAGCAATCAGCCCCAGCATTTT
-,TRBV10-3,TRBD2,TRBJ2-7,CASEAASGSYEQYF,TGTGCCAGCGAGGCAGCTAGCGGGTCCTACGAGCAGTACTTC
once,TRBV2,TRBD2,TRBJ2-1,CASSPTSGRYHEQFF,TGTGCCAGCAGCCCTACTAGCGGGAGATACCATGAGCAGTTCTTC